This T cell receptor beta chain was obtained from a study of T cells in Graves' hyperthyroidism and ophthalmopathy. Researchers amplified the TCR beta CDR3 regions from RNA transcripts. The HTBI primer set drove a first-round RT-PCR of the TCR CDR3. TCRdb reprocessed the multiplex PCR reads with MiXCR, giving one entry per CDR3 protein. The sample holds 700,000 or so distinct CDR3 sequences, roughly 14% seen once. Orbital computed tomography, thyroid ultrasound, serum thyroxine and TRAb, and clinical symptoms together informed the diagnoses. The source of the PBMCs was roughly 10 ml of fresh peripheral blood. The CDR3 consists of 15 residues. The germline gives CDR1 SNHLY, CDR2 FYNNEI. V lost 3 bases and J lost 1; bases outside the gene matches: 5. This clonotype was observed at least ten times.

The clonotype was recovered from a woman between 45 and 65 years old with Graves' ophthalmopathy. The sequencing input was blood. The rearrangement links TRBV2 to TRBJ1-2, with 7 bases lining up with TRBD1. This CDR3 is CASSDRAGGNYGYTF. The CDR3 DNA reads as TGTGCCAGCAGTGACAGGGCAGGGGGTAACTATGGCTACACCTTC.